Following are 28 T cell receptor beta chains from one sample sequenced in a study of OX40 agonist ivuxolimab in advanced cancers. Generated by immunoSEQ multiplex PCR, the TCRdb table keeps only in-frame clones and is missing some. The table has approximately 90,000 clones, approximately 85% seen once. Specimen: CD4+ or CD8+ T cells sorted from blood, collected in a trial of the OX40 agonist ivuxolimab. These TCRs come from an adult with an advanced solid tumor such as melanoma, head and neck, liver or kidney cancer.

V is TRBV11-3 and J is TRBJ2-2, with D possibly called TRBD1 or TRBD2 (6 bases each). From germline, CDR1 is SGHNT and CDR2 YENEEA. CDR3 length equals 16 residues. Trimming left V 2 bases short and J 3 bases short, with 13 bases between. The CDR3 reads CASSLSGGSYTGELFF. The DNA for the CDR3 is TGTGCCAGCAGCTTATCCGGGGGCTCCTACACCGGGGAGCTGTTTTTT.

CDR3 sequence (DNA): TGCGCCAGCAGCTTACTAGCGACCGCCAATGAGCAGTTCTTC. This gives the protein CASSLLATANEQFF. This chain uses TRBV5-1 with TRBJ2-1, with 7 bases matching TRBD2. Germline V lookup: CDR1 SGHRS, CDR2 YFSETQ. This CDR3 has 14 amino acids. V gave up 2 bases and J gave up 6 bases; unmatched junction bases: 5.

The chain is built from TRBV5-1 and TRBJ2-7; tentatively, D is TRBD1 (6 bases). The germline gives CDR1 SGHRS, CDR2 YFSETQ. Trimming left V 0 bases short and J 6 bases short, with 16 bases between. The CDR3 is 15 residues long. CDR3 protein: CASSLVGGASSEQYF. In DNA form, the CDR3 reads TGCGCCAGCAGCTTGGTTGGGGGCGCATCTAGCGAGCAGTACTTC.

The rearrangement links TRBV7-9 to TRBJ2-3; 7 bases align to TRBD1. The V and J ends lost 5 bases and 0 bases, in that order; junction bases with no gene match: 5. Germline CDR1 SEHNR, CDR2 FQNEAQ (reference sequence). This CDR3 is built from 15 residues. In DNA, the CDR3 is TGTGCCAGCAGCCCCACAGGGGCCAGCACAGATACGCAGTATTTT. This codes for CASSPTGASTDTQYF. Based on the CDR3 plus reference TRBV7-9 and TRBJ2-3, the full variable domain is DTGVSQNPRHKITKRGQNVTFRCDPISEHNRLYWYRQTLGQGPEFLTYFQNEAQLEKSRLLSDRFSAERPKGSFSTLEIQRTEQGDSAMYLCASSPTGASTDTQYFGPGTRLTVL.

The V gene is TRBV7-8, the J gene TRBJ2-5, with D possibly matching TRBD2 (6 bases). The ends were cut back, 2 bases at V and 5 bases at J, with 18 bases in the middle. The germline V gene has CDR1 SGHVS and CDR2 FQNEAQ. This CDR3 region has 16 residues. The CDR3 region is CASSLRVAEGWETQYF. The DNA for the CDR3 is TGTGCCAGCAGCTTAAGGGTAGCGGAGGGGTGGGAGACCCAGTACTTC. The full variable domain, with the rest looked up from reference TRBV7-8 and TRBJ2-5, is GAGVSQSPRYKVAKRGQDVALRCDPISGHVSLFWYQQALGQGPEFLTYFQNEAQLDKSGLPSDRFFAERPEGSVSTLKIQRTQQEDSAVYLCASSLRVAEGWETQYFGPGTRLLVL.

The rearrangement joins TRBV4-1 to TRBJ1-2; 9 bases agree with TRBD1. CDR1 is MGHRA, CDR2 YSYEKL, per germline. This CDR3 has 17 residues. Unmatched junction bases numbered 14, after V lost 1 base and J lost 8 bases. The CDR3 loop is CASSQVGTGKGIGGYTF. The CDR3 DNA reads TGCGCCAGCAGCCAAGTGGGGACAGGGAAGGGGATTGGCGGCTACACCTTC.

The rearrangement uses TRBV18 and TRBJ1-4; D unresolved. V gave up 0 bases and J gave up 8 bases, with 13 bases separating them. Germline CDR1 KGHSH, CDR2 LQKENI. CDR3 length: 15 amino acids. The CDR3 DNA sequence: TGTGCCAGCTCACCACCGGAGATTTCGCGGGAAAAACTGTTTTTT. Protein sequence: CASSPPEISREKLFF.

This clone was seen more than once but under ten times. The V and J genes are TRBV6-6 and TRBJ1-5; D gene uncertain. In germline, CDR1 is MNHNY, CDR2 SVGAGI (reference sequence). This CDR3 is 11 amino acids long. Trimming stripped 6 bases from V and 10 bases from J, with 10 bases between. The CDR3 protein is CASSTPEPQHF. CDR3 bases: TGTGCCAGCAGCACTCCGGAACCCCAGCATTTT.

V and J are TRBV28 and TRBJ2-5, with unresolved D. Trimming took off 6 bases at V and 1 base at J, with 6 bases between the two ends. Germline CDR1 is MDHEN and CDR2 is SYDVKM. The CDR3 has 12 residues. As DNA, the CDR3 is TGTGCCAGCAGGACCCTCCAAGAGACCCAGTACTTC. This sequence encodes CASRTLQETQYF.

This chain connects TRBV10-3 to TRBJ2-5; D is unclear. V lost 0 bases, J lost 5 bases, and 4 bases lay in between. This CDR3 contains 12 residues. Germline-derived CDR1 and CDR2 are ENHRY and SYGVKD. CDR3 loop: CAISESKETQYF. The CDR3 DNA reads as TGTGCCATCAGTGAGTCGAAGGAGACCCAGTACTTC.

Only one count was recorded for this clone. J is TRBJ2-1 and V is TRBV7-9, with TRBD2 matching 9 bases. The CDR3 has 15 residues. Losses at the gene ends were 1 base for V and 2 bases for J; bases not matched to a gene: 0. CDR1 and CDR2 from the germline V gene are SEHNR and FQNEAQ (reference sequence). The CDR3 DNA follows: TGTGCCAGCAGCTTAGTAGCGGGAGCCTACAATGAGCAGTTCTTC. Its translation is CASSLVAGAYNEQFF.

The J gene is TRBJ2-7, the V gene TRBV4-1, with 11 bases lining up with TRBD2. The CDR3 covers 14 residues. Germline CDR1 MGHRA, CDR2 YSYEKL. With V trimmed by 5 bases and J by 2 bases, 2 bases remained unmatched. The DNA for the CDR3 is TGCGCCAGCAGCGAACTAGCGGGAGCCTACGAGCAGTACTTC. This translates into CASSELAGAYEQYF.

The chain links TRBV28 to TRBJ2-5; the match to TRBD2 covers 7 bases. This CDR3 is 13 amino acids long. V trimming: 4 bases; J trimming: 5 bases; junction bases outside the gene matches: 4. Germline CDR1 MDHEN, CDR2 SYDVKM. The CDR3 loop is CASSSVGGETQYF. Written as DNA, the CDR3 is TGTGCCAGCAGTTCCGTGGGGGGGGAGACCCAGTACTTC.

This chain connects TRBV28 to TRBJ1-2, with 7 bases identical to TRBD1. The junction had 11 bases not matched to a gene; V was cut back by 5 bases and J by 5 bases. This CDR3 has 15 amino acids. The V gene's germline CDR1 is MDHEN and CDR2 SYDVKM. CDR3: CASSNLGTVDYGYTF. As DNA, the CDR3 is TGTGCCAGCAGTAACCTAGGGACAGTCGATTATGGCTACACCTTC.

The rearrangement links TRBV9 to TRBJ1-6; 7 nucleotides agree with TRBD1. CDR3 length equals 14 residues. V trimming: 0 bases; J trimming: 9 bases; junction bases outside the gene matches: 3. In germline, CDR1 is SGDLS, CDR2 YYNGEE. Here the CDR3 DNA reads TGTGCCAGCAGCGTAGAACAGGGGCGTTCACCCCTCCACTTT. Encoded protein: CASSVEQGRSPLHF.

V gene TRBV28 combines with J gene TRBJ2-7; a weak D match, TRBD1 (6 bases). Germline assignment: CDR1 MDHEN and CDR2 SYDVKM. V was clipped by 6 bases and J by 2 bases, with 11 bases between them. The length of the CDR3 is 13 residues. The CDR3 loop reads CASSRDTTYEQYF. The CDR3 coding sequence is TGTGCCAGCAGCCGGGACACAACCTACGAGCAGTACTTC.

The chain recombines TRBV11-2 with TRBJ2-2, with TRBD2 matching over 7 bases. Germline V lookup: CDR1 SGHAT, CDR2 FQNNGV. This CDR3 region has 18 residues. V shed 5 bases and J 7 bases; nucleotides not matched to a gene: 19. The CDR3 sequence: CASSPPSPRRERVGELFF. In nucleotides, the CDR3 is TGTGCCAGCAGCCCACCAAGCCCTAGGCGGGAGAGGGTCGGGGAGCTGTTTTTT. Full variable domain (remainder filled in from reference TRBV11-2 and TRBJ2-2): EAGVAQSPRYKIIEKRQSVAFWCNPISGHATLYWYQQILGQGPKLLIQFQNNGVVDDSQLPKDRFSAERLKGVDSTLKIQPAKLEDSAVYLCASSPPSPRRERVGELFFGEGSRLTVL.

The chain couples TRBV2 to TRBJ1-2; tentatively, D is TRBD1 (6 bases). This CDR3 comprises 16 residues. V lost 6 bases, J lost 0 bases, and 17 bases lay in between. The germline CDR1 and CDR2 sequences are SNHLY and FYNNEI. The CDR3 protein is CASRALRQVANYGYTF. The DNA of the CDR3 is TGTGCCAGCAGGGCCCTTCGACAGGTAGCTAACTATGGCTACACCTTC.

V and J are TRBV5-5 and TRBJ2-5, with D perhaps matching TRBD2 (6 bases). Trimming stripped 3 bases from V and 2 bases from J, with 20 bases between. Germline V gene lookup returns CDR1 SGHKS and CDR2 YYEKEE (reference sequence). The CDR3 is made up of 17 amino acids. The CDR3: CASSSGPAGSIQETQYF. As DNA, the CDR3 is TGTGCCAGCAGCTCCGGCCCTGCGGGGTCCATACAAGAGACCCAGTACTTC.

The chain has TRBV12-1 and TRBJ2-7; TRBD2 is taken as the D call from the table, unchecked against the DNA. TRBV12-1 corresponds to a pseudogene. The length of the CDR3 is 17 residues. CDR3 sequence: CASSPGTSGSPSYEQYF. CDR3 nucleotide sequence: TGTGCCAGCAGTCCTGGGACTAGCGGGTCCCCCTCCTACGAGCAGTACTTC.

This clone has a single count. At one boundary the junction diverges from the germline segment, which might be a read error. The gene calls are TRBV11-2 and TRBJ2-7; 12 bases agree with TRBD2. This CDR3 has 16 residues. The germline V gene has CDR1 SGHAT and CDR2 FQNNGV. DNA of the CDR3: TGTGCCAGCAGTCCATCGACTAGCGGGAGATCCTCCGAGCAGTACTTC. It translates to CASSPSTSGRSSEQYF.

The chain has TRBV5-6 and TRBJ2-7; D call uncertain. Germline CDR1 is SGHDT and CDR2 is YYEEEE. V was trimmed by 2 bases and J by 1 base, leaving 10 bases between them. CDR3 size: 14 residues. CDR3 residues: CASSLAQESYEQYF. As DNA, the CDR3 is TGTGCCAGCAGCTTAGCCCAGGAGTCCTACGAGCAGTACTTC.

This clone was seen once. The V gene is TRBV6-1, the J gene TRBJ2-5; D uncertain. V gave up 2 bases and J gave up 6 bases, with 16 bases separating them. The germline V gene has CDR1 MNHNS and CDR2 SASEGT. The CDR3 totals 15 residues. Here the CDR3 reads CASSELAPASKTQYF. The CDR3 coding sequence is TGTGCCAGCAGTGAACTGGCACCTGCTTCGAAGACCCAGTACTTC.

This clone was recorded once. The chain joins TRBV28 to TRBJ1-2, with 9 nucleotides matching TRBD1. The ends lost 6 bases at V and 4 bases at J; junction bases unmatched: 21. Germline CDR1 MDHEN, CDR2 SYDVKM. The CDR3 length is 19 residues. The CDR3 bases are TGTGCCAGCAGCCGCTTTGGGGCTGTCGGGACAGGGCGAACCTATGGCTACACCTTC. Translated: CASSRFGAVGTGRTYGYTF.

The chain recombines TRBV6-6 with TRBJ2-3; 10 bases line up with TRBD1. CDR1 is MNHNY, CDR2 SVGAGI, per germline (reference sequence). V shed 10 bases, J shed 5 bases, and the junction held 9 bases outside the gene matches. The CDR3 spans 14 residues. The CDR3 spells CATMTGGSIDTQYF. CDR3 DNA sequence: TGTGCCACTATGACAGGGGGCTCGATAGATACGCAGTATTTT.

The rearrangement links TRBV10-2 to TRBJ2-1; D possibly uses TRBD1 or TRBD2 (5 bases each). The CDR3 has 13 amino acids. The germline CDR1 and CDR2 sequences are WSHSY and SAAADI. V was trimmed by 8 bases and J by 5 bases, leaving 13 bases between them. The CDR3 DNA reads TGCGCCAGCCTAGGGGAGCCCGACAATGAGCAGTTCTTC. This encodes CASLGEPDNEQFF.

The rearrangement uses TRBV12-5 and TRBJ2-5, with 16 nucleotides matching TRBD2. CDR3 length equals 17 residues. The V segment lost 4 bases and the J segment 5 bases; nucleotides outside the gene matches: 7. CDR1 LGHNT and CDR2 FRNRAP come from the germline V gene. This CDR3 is CASGWGTSGRAWETQYF. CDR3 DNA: TGTGCTAGTGGTTGGGGGACTAGCGGGAGGGCCTGGGAGACCCAGTACTTC.

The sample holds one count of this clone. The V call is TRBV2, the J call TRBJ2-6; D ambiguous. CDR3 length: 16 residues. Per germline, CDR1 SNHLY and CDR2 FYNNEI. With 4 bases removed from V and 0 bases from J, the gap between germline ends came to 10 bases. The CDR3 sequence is CASSAGSRSGANVLTF. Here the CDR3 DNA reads TGTGCCAGCAGTGCAGGATCCCGCTCTGGGGCCAACGTCCTGACTTTC.